What follows are 20 T cell receptor beta chains derived from one specimen sequenced in a study of technical replicates of blood from a few donors. The protocol was immunoSEQ multiplex PCR, while the TCRdb copy is restricted to in-frame clones and leaves out a portion. Among roughly 80,000 clones listed, approximately 94% were seen once. The sample comprised T cells isolated from PBMCs. These receptor sequences come from a human donor in good health.

This sequence joins TRBV7-8 and TRBJ2-1, with D unclear. The germline CDR1 and CDR2 sequences are SGHVS and FQNEAQ. CDR3 size: 11 residues. Trimming shortened V by 7 bases and J by 1 base, and 2 bases separated the two germline ends. In nucleotides, the CDR3 is TGTGCCAGCACTTCCTACAATGAGCAGTTCTTC. It encodes CASTSYNEQFF.

The chain uses TRBV11-2 and TRBJ2-7, with 7 nucleotides matching TRBD2. The CDR3 runs 18 residues. The V gene end was trimmed by 3 bases and the J gene end by 2 bases; junction bases not matched to a gene: 16. From germline, CDR1 is SGHAT and CDR2 FQNNGV. CDR3: CASSFLGIAGIGAYEQYF. CDR3 nucleotide sequence: TGTGCCAGCAGCTTTCTGGGGATAGCGGGTATCGGTGCCTACGAGCAGTACTTC. The whole variable domain, remainder taken from reference TRBV11-2 and TRBJ2-7, is EAGVAQSPRYKIIEKRQSVAFWCNPISGHATLYWYQQILGQGPKLLIQFQNNGVVDDSQLPKDRFSAERLKGVDSTLKIQPAKLEDSAVYLCASSFLGIAGIGAYEQYFGPGTRLTVT.

This chain links TRBV9 with TRBJ2-3; 13 nucleotides align to TRBD2. Trimming at V came to 3 bases and at J to 1 base, leaving 11 bases not matched to a gene. The CDR3 has 19 residues. Looked up from germline, CDR1 is SGDLS and CDR2 is YYNGEE. The CDR3 region has the DNA TGTGCCAGCAGCGAACATATAGGGACTAGCGGGGACCGCACAGATACGCAGTATTTT. Its protein is CASSEHIGTSGDRTDTQYF.

This chain connects TRBV28 to TRBJ2-7, with D maybe TRBD1 (6 bases). The V gene's germline CDR1 is MDHEN and CDR2 SYDVKM. This CDR3 comprises 12 residues. Between the trimmed V and J ends, which lost 7 bases and 4 bases, there was a span of 11 bases. The CDR3 spells CASTGTLYEQYF. The CDR3 nucleotides are TGTGCCAGCACCGGGACACTTTACGAGCAGTACTTC.

The chain carries TRBV14 and TRBJ1-2; D gene unclear. V lost 0 bases and J 4 bases, leaving 12 bases between the germline ends. CDR3 length equals 15 residues. The germline V gene has CDR1 SGHDN and CDR2 FVKESK. Written as DNA, the CDR3 is TGTGCCAGCAGCCAAGATCTTCGGGATATCTATGGCTACACCTTC. This gives the protein CASSQDLRDIYGYTF.

This rearrangement joins TRBV6-1 to TRBJ1-4, with D perhaps matching TRBD1 (6 bases). This CDR3 region has 14 residues. CDR1 and CDR2 from the germline V gene are MNHNS and SASEGT. Trimming left V 6 bases short and J 5 bases short, with 13 bases between. The CDR3 sequence is CASSRGQSNEKLFF. The DNA of the CDR3 is TGTGCCAGCAGCCGCGGACAGAGCAATGAAAAACTGTTTTTT.

The V call is TRBV11-2, the J call TRBJ2-7, with 7 bases lining up with TRBD2. The trim removed 5 bases at V and 6 bases at J, leaving 10 bases unmatched. This CDR3 has 14 residues. CDR1 is SGHAT and CDR2 is FQNNGV in the germline V gene. In nucleotides, the CDR3 is TGTGCCAGCAGCCCGCGGGAGCTCGGTTCCGAGCAGTACTTC. This encodes CASSPRELGSEQYF.

CDR3: CASSSGTGTWYGYTF. CDR3 DNA: TGTGCCAGCAGCTCTGGGACAGGGACGTGGTATGGCTACACCTTC. V usage is TRBV7-6 and J usage is TRBJ1-2, with TRBD1 matching over 9 bases. Germline lookup yields CDR1 SGHVS and CDR2 FNYEAQ. V shed 4 bases and J 5 bases; nucleotides not matched to a gene: 8. The CDR3 is 15 residues long.

CDR3: CASSLPRQDYEQYF. In DNA form, the CDR3 reads TGTGCCAGCAGCCTACCGAGACAGGACTACGAGCAGTACTTC. The chain uses TRBV5-6 and TRBJ2-7; D is possibly TRBD1 (6 bases). V lost 4 bases, J lost 3 bases, and 14 bases lay in between. CDR1 and CDR2 (germline): SGHDT, YYEEEE. This CDR3 is 14 amino acids long.

This chain links TRBV27 with TRBJ2-3; D is perhaps TRBD2 (6 bases). CDR3 size: 15 residues. CDR1 is MNHEY and CDR2 is SMNVEV in the germline V gene (reference sequence). The germline V and J ends were trimmed by 1 base and 2 bases, with 10 bases remaining between them. DNA for the CDR3: TGTGCCAGCAGTTTATTCACGGGAGTCACAGATACGCAGTATTTT. Its protein product is CASSLFTGVTDTQYF.

The chain recombines TRBV27 with TRBJ2-2; a weak D match, TRBD1 (5 bases). V was shortened by 6 bases and J by 0 bases, with 5 bases between the two germline ends. The length of the CDR3 is 13 residues. Germline V gene sequence: CDR1 MNHEY, CDR2 SMNVEV (reference sequence). The CDR3 reads CASRTANTGELFF. CDR3 sequence (DNA): TGTGCCAGCAGGACAGCGAACACCGGGGAGCTGTTTTTT.

This chain connects TRBV2 to TRBJ1-1, with D possibly TRBD1 on 5 matching bases. The CDR3 totals 11 residues. From germline, CDR1 is SNHLY and CDR2 FYNNEI. Trimming shortened V by 0 bases and J by 9 bases, and 5 bases separated the two germline ends. The CDR3 nucleotides are TGTGCCAGCAGTGAAGCGGGGCAAGCTTTCTTT. Translating it yields CASSEAGQAFF.

The rearrangement links TRBV27 to TRBJ1-5; possibly TRBD1 for D (5 bases). This CDR3 is 14 amino acids long. Germline V lookup: CDR1 MNHEY, CDR2 SMNVEV (reference sequence). V dropped 3 bases and J dropped 3 bases, with 9 bases sitting between them. The CDR3 DNA reads TGTGCCAGCAGTTTGGAGGGACCCAATCAGCCCCAGCATTTT. Translating it yields CASSLEGPNQPQHF.

This chain uses TRBV9 with TRBJ2-3; D ambiguous. Germline loops: CDR1 SGDLS, CDR2 YYNGEE. The CDR3 is made up of 13 amino acids. V lost 6 bases, J lost 3 bases, and 11 bases lay in between. The CDR3 loop is CASTQGGTDTQYF. The CDR3 DNA is TGTGCCAGCACCCAAGGCGGAACAGATACGCAGTATTTT.

J is TRBJ1-2 and V is TRBV19, with D hard to call. This CDR3 spans 12 amino acids. Germline loops: CDR1 LNHDA, CDR2 SQIVND (reference sequence). Trimming left V 10 bases short and J 8 bases short, with 17 bases between. DNA of the CDR3: TGTGCCACCCCAGGTTATCAAAACGGCTACACCTTC. This gives the protein CATPGYQNGYTF.

The chain combines TRBV7-2 with TRBJ2-1, with 8 bases aligning to TRBD2. The CDR3 has 15 residues. The V gene's germline CDR1 is SGHTA and CDR2 FQGNSA. V shed 5 bases and J 3 bases; nucleotides not matched to a gene: 6. In DNA form, the CDR3 reads TGTGCCAGCAGCCCCCCGGGAGGGATCTACAATGAGCAGTTCTTC. Protein sequence: CASSPPGGIYNEQFF.

This clone has a single count. The chain recombines TRBV19 with TRBJ2-7; D gene ambiguous. Trimming stripped 5 bases from V and 0 bases from J, with 8 bases between. CDR1 LNHDA and CDR2 SQIVND come from the germline V gene (reference sequence). The CDR3 has 13 residues. CDR3 residues: CASSSSASYEQYF. The CDR3 nucleotides are TGTGCCAGTAGTTCAAGCGCCTCCTACGAGCAGTACTTC.

This clone was seen once. The chain couples TRBV20-1 to TRBJ2-1, with TRBD1 as a possible D gene (5 bases). Trimming removed 5 bases from V and 12 bases from J, with 14 bases in between. Per germline, CDR1 DFQATT and CDR2 SNEGSKA (reference sequence). This CDR3 region has 11 residues. CDR3 in amino acids: CSAPSTGRQFF. CDR3 bases: TGCAGTGCTCCGTCCACAGGCAGGCAGTTCTTC.

V gene TRBV7-2 combines with J gene TRBJ2-2; 9 nucleotides line up with TRBD2. Per the germline V gene, CDR1 is SGHTA and CDR2 is FQGNSA. There are 16 residues in the CDR3. V dropped 2 bases and J dropped 3; count of bases not matched to a gene: 4. CDR3 in amino acids: CASSLFSGSDTGELFF. CDR3 bases: TGTGCCAGCAGCTTATTTAGCGGGAGTGACACCGGGGAGCTGTTTTTT.

The V and J genes are TRBV9 and TRBJ2-1, with unresolved D. The germline gives CDR1 SGDLS, CDR2 YYNGEE. The V gene lost 3 bases and the J gene lost 2 bases, with 12 bases spanning the gap. This CDR3 has 15 amino acids. The CDR3 here is CASSADGTAYNEQFF. The CDR3 DNA follows: TGTGCCAGCAGCGCCGACGGAACAGCCTACAATGAGCAGTTCTTC. The variable domain in full, completed from reference TRBV9 and TRBJ2-1, reads DSGVTQTPKHLITATGQRVTLRCSPRSGDLSVYWYQQSLDQGLQFLIQYYNGEERAKGNILERFSAQQFPDLHSELNLSSLELGDSALYFCASSADGTAYNEQFFGPGTRLTVL.